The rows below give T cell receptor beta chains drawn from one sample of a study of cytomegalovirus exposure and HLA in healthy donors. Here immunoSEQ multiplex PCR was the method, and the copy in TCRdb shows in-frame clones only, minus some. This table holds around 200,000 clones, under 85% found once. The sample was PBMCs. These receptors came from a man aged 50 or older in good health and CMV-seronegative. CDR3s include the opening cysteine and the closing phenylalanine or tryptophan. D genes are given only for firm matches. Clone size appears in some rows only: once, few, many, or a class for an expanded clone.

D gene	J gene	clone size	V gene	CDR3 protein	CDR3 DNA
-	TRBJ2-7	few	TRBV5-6	CASSLMRGLYEQYF	TGTGCCAGCAGCTTGATGCGGGGACTCTACGAGCAGTACTTC
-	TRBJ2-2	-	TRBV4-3	CASSQGLGSTGELFF	TGCGCCAGCAGCCAAGGACTGGGGAGCACCGGGGAGCTGTTTTTT
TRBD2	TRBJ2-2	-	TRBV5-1	CASSSFAGVRSGELFF	TGCGCCAGCAGCTCCTTTGCGGGAGTCCGATCCGGGGAGCTGTTTTTT
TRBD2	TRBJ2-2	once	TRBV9	CASSVEVGTGGLFF	TGTGCCAGCAGCGTAGAGGTGGGCACGGGGGGGCTGTTTTTT
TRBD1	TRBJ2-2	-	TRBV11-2	CASSSQGANTGELFF	TGTGCCAGCAGCTCACAGGGGGCGAACACCGGGGAGCTGTTTTTT
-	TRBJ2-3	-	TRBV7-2	CASSPKGLGGTQYF	TGTGCCAGCAGCCCGAAAGGACTAGGGGGTACGCAGTATTTT
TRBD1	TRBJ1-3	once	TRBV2	CASSQDRGKGNTIYF	TGTGCCAGCAGCCAGGACAGGGGGAAGGGAAACACCATATATTTT
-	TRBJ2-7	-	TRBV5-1	CASSVATGRYSYEQYF	TGCGCCAGCAGCGTCGCGACAGGCCGCTACTCCTACGAGCAGTACTTC
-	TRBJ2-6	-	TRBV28	CASSLQGPSGANVLTF	TGTGCCAGCAGCTTACAGGGCCCCTCTGGGGCCAACGTCCTGACTTTC
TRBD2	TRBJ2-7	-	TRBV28	CASTTPAARQREGRGAYEQYF	TGTGCCAGCACCACCCCTGCCGCGAGGCAGCGGGAGGGCCGGGGGGCCTACGAGCAGTACTTC
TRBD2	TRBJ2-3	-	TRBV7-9	CASSHGTSGRRSTDTQYF	TGTGCCAGCAGCCATGGGACTAGCGGTCGGCGGAGCACAGATACGCAGTATTTT
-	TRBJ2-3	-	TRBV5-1	CASSQDGQPDTQYF	TGCGCCAGCAGCCAAGACGGACAGCCAGATACGCAGTATTTT
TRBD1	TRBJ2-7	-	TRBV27	CASSTTGPSSYEQYF	TGTGCCAGCAGCACGACAGGGCCTAGCTCCTACGAGCAGTACTTC
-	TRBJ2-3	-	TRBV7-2	CASSLAGASTDTQYF	TGTGCCAGCAGCTTAGCGGGAGCGAGCACAGATACGCAGTATTTT
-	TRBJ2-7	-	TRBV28	CASIPGGSSYEQYF	TGTGCCAGTATACCAGGGGGGAGCTCCTACGAGCAGTACTTC
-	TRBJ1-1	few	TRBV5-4	CASSLGGQYTGYGFF	TGTGCCAGCAGCTTGGGAGGGCAGTATACCGGTTATGGTTTCTTT
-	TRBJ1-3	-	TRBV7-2	CASSLLYLGSKQGNTIYF	TGTGCCAGCAGCTTACTGTACCTCGGGAGCAAACAAGGAAACACCATATATTTT
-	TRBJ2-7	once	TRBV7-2	CASSSVGYEQYF	TGTGCCAGCAGCTCGGTCGGGTACGAGCAGTACTTC
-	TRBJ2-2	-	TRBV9	CASSVLPTVLNTGELFF	TGTGCCAGCAGCGTCCTACCGACAGTCCTGAACACCGGGGAGCTGTTTTTT
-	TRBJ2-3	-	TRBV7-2	CASSLSGDTQYF	TGTGCCAGCAGCTTAAGCGGGGATACGCAGTATTTT
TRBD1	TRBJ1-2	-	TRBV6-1	CASSEKRTGENYGYTF	TGTGCCAGCAGTGAAAAAAGGACAGGGGAAAACTATGGCTACACCTTC